The rows below give T cell receptor beta chains drawn from one sample of a study of OX40 agonist ivuxolimab in advanced cancers. Clones were read by immunoSEQ multiplex PCR, and TCRdb kept only the in-frame ones, dropping some. The sample has tens of thousands of clones, over 80% seen once. The input for sequencing was CD4+ or CD8+ T cells sorted from blood, taken in a trial of the OX40 agonist ivuxolimab. These receptors came from an adult with an advanced solid tumor such as melanoma, head and neck, liver or kidney cancer. CDR3s include the opening cysteine and the closing phenylalanine or tryptophan. The D gene is left open where the match is weak. Expanded clones get a size class; other rows say once, few or many, or leave the size out.

J gene	clone size	V gene	D gene	CDR3 DNA	CDR3 protein
TRBJ2-7	.	TRBV7-6	.	TGTGCCAGCAGCCCCGCCGGTTTGTACGAGCAGTACTTC	CASSPAGLYEQYF
TRBJ2-7	.	TRBV5-4	.	TGTGCCAGCAGCTTGGCCATCACGGCGAGTGGCGAGCAGTACTTC	CASSLAITASGEQYF
TRBJ1-2	few	TRBV29-1	TRBD1	TGCAGCGTCGACCAGGGGGGCTATGGCTACACCTTC	CSVDQGGYGYTF
TRBJ1-3	few	TRBV7-3	.	TGTGCCAGCAGCTTGGGTGACAGCGCCTCTGGAAACACCATATATTTT	CASSLGDSASGNTIYF
TRBJ1-1	.	TRBV21-1	.	TGTGCCAGCAGCGGACGACAGGGGAACACTGAAGCTTTCTTT	CASSGRQGNTEAFF
TRBJ2-7	.	TRBV27	TRBD1	TGTGCCAGCACCGGGACAGGGGGTACCTACGAGCAGTACTTC	CASTGTGGTYEQYF
TRBJ2-7	few	TRBV2	.	TGTGCCAGCGAGGGGGTTGGTGTGTGGCAACAAACTCCCGGGCAGTACTTC	CASEGVGVWQQTPGQYF
TRBJ1-5	.	TRBV6-1	.	TGTGCCAGCAGTGGTGGGCACAATAGCAATCAGCCCCAGCATTTT	CASSGGHNSNQPQHF
TRBJ1-2	.	TRBV7-2	.	TGTGCCAGCAGCTTAACTACCCCAGGGAATGGCTACACCTTC	CASSLTTPGNGYTF
TRBJ2-1	once	TRBV28	TRBD2	TGTGCCAGCAGTCCCCGGACTAGCGGGGTCAATGAGCAGTTCTTC	CASSPRTSGVNEQFF
TRBJ1-5	.	TRBV7-3	TRBD1	TGTGCCAGCCCCATCCCCGGGACAGACAGGGGGCATGGTCAGCCCCAGCATTTT	CASPIPGTDRGHGQPQHF
TRBJ2-2	.	TRBV30	.	TGTGCCTGGAGTGTAGTCAGGCTTGGCACCGGGGAGCTGTTTTTT	CAWSVVRLGTGELFF
TRBJ2-7	.	TRBV7-2	TRBD1	TGTGCCAGCAGCTTAGCGGCCACAGGGGCCCCCTACGAGCAGTACTTC	CASSLAATGAPYEQYF
TRBJ2-7	.	TRBV5-1	.	TGCGCCAGCAGCCTAAACCTCAGGGTTAGCCCCTACGAGCAGTACTTC	CASSLNLRVSPYEQYF
TRBJ2-2	.	TRBV4-1	TRBD1	TGCGCCAGCAGCCCGCATGACAGGGTAGGCACCGGGGAGCTGTTTTTT	CASSPHDRVGTGELFF
TRBJ2-5	.	TRBV27	TRBD1	TGTGCCAGCAGCGTGGACAGGGGGCATGGGGCTAGCGGGCCTCGCTCCCAGTACTTC	CASSVDRGHGASGPRSQYF
TRBJ2-7	.	TRBV2	.	TGTGCCAGCAGTGCCGGGACGGGAGTCTACGAGCAGTACTTC	CASSAGTGVYEQYF
TRBJ2-3	many	TRBV11-2	.	TGTGCCAGCAGCTTAGAGCTGGGGGCGGGTACGCAGTATTTT	CASSLELGAGTQYF
TRBJ2-7	once	TRBV7-9	.	TGTGCCAGCAGCTTAGCAGGGGTCGAGCAGTACTTC	CASSLAGVEQYF
TRBJ2-3	.	TRBV7-2	.	TGTGCCAGCAGCCCGCTAGGAGGCACAGATACGCAGTATTTT	CASSPLGGTDTQYF
TRBJ2-7	.	TRBV5-1	.	TGCGCCAGCAGGGCCGGGACCCTCCTCATCTACGAGCAGTACTTC	CASRAGTLLIYEQYF
TRBJ2-1	.	TRBV7-9	.	TGTGCCAGCAGCTTAGCTGGGGTTGGGATCAATGAGCAGTTCTTC	CASSLAGVGINEQFF
TRBJ1-2	.	TRBV19	.	TGTGCCAGTAGTATAGATGCCCCCCGACAGGCCTATGGCTACACCTTC	CASSIDAPRQAYGYTF
TRBJ1-3	few	TRBV28	.	TGTGCCAGCCTGGGAAACACCATATATTTT	CASLGNTIYF